The 20 T cell receptor beta chains presented below share a single source sample, sequenced in a study of T-cell memory formation after mild COVID-19. TCRdb called the 5' RACE reads again in MiXCR, with one record for every CDR3 protein. The sample consists of some 100,000 distinct CDR3 sequences, 11% of them appearing once. What was sequenced was PBMCs or a T cell subset sorted from them (not recorded which). The receptor source for this set is a man between 18 and 35 years old who had mild COVID-19 (a few samples of this study predate the infection). Cell type and time point are not known.

This clonotype was counted a few times. This chain connects TRBV12-3 or TRBV12-4 to TRBJ2-2; TRBD1 matches at 7 bases. This CDR3 has 15 amino acids. V dropped 5 bases and J dropped 6; count of bases not matched to a gene: 9. Here the CDR3 reads CASSTLTGTSGELFF. The CDR3 DNA reads TGTGCCAGCAGTACGTTGACAGGGACGTCCGGGGAGCTGTTTTTT.

This sequence joins TRBV15 and TRBJ1-2; D ambiguous. Germline V lookup: CDR1 LNHNV, CDR2 YYDKDF (reference sequence). The CDR3 has 14 amino acids. V was clipped by 2 bases and J by 6 bases, with 13 bases between them. For the CDR3, the DNA is TGTGCCACCAGCAGATCGACTGCAAGGGATGGCTACACCTTC. It specifies CATSRSTARDGYTF.

This chain uses TRBV13 with TRBJ1-1; unclear D gene. Between the trimmed V and J ends, which lost 3 bases and 2 bases, there was a span of 7 bases. Per the germline V gene, CDR1 is PRHDT and CDR2 is FYEKMQ (reference sequence). CDR3 length: 13 amino acids. The CDR3 is CASSFFINTEAFF. CDR3 coding DNA: TGTGCCAGCAGCTTTTTTATAAACACTGAAGCTTTCTTT.

This chain connects TRBV4-2 to TRBJ2-7; no reliable D call. The germline gives CDR1 LGHNA, CDR2 YNFKEQ. This CDR3 has 15 amino acids. With 0 bases removed from V and 2 bases from J, the gap between germline ends came to 11 bases. For the CDR3, the DNA is TGTGCCAGCAGCCAAGATCCCGGGTCGGCCTACGAGCAGTACTTC. It encodes CASSQDPGSAYEQYF.

The genes are TRBV29-1 and TRBJ1-1; tentative D call: TRBD1 (6 bases). Trimming removed 5 bases from V and 6 bases from J, with 13 bases in between. The length of the CDR3 is 12 residues. Germline V CDR1 and CDR2: SQVTM, ANQGSEA. The CDR3 region has the DNA TGCAGCGTTATACAGGGTGGCGCTGAAGCTTTCTTT. Translated: CSVIQGGAEAFF.

CDR3 bases: TGTGCCAGCAGGAGGGACACCTACGAGCAGTACTTC. Encoded protein: CASRRDTYEQYF. The chain employs TRBV27 and TRBJ2-7, with D perhaps TRBD1 (6 bases). Between the trimmed V and J ends, which lost 6 bases and 2 bases, there was a span of 8 bases. The germline gives CDR1 MNHEY, CDR2 SMNVEV (reference sequence). The CDR3 loop spans 12 amino acids.

This clonotype has more than one count but fewer than ten. The V gene is TRBV7-9, the J gene TRBJ2-7; TRBD1 matches 8 bases. V shed 4 bases, J shed 4 bases, and the junction held 6 bases outside the gene matches. The CDR3 is made up of 14 amino acids. Germline loops: CDR1 SEHNR, CDR2 FQNEAQ (reference sequence). This chain's CDR3 is CASSSSGGRYEQYV. DNA of the CDR3: TGTGCCAGCAGCTCCTCAGGGGGCCGGTACGAGCAGTACGTC.

This clonotype has a handful of counts. This sequence joins TRBV27 and TRBJ2-3; no clear D gene. Trimming shortened V by 5 bases and J by 5 bases, and 8 bases separated the two germline ends. CDR3 length equals 12 residues. The germline V gene encodes CDR1 MNHEY and CDR2 SMNVEV (reference sequence). The CDR3 loop reads CASSQDGDTQYF. The CDR3, as DNA: TGTGCCAGCAGTCAGGACGGAGATACGCAGTATTTT.

The gene calls are TRBV7-9 and TRBJ1-1; no definite D call. Per germline, CDR1 SEHNR and CDR2 FQNEAQ (reference sequence). Trimming removed 4 bases at V and 6 bases at J, with 15 bases between. The CDR3 runs 14 residues. In nucleotides, the CDR3 is TGTGCCAGCAGCTCCGGAGGAAGCGGCTCTGAAGCTTTCTTT. This translates into CASSSGGSGSEAFF.

The chain is built from TRBV9 and TRBJ1-5; no clear D gene. V shed 3 bases and J shed 5 bases, with 15 bases lying between them. Germline V lookup: CDR1 SGDLS, CDR2 YYNGEE. The CDR3 runs 15 residues. The CDR3 sequence is CASSADGMSDQPQHF. The CDR3 DNA reads TGTGCCAGCAGCGCCGACGGGATGTCAGATCAGCCCCAGCATTTT. The whole variable domain, filled in from reference TRBV9 and TRBJ1-5, reads DSGVTQTPKHLITATGQRVTLRCSPRSGDLSVYWYQQSLDQGLQFLIQYYNGEERAKGNILERFSAQQFPDLHSELNLSSLELGDSALYFCASSADGMSDQPQHFGDGTRLSIL.

V and J are TRBV4-1 and TRBJ1-6; 8 bases are a match to TRBD1. The V segment lost 0 bases and the J segment 7 bases; nucleotides outside the gene matches: 5. Germline loops: CDR1 MGHRA, CDR2 YSYEKL. The CDR3 extends over 16 amino acids. In nucleotides, the CDR3 is TGCGCCAGCAGCCAAGATCATCGGGACAGGAATTCACCCCTCCACTTT. Translation gives CASSQDHRDRNSPLHF.

This clonotype came up many times. The J gene is TRBJ1-2, the V gene TRBV29-1; D is ambiguous. The CDR3 contains 15 residues. The germline gives CDR1 SQVTM, CDR2 ANQGSEA. V gave up 4 bases and J gave up 0 bases, with 15 bases separating them. The CDR3 sequence is CSVVLSAEPNYGYTF. DNA for the CDR3: TGCAGCGTTGTCTTATCGGCAGAGCCTAACTATGGCTACACCTTC.

The rearrangement joins TRBV7-6 to TRBJ2-1; TRBD1 matches at 7 bases. The CDR3 extends over 15 amino acids. The germline CDR1 and CDR2 sequences are SGHVS and FNYEAQ. V was pared by 5 bases and J by 4 bases, with 8 bases of the junction left unmatched. CDR3 amino acids: CASSLERDRYNEQFF. The CDR3 coding sequence is TGTGCCAGCAGCCTGGAACGGGACAGATACAATGAGCAGTTCTTC.

The rearrangement links TRBV15 to TRBJ1-5; no firm D call. CDR1 and CDR2 from the germline V gene are LNHNV and YYDKDF (reference sequence). With 2 bases removed from V and 4 bases from J, the gap between germline ends came to 9 bases. The CDR3 is made up of 14 amino acids. CDR3 amino acids: CATSRYGKNQPQHF. The CDR3 bases are TGTGCCACCAGCAGATACGGCAAAAATCAGCCCCAGCATTTT.

This clonotype was seen a few times. The chain links TRBV7-9 to TRBJ2-7; the match to TRBD2 covers 7 bases. Germline V CDR1 and CDR2: SEHNR, FQNEAQ (reference sequence). This CDR3 is 15 amino acids long. Germline trimming cut 5 bases from V and 0 bases from J; bases unmatched to any gene: 7. The DNA of the CDR3 is TGTGCCAGCAGCCCCCGGGGGGAGAGCTCCTACGAGCAGTACGTC. It specifies CASSPRGESSYEQYV.

This clonotype was counted a few times. V is TRBV11-2 and J is TRBJ2-5; either TRBD1 or TRBD2 may fit D (5 bases each). The germline V gene encodes CDR1 SGHAT and CDR2 FQNNGV. V shed 4 bases and J shed 4 bases, with 16 bases lying between them. The CDR3 consists of 15 residues. In nucleotides, the CDR3 is TGTGCCAGCAGCTGGGGGACGGCAAGGGGAGAGACCCAGTACTTC. This sequence encodes CASSWGTARGETQYF. Full variable domain (rest looked up from reference TRBV11-2 and TRBJ2-5): EAGVAQSPRYKIIEKRQSVAFWCNPISGHATLYWYQQILGQGPKLLIQFQNNGVVDDSQLPKDRFSAERLKGVDSTLKIQPAKLEDSAVYLCASSWGTARGETQYFGPGTRLLVL.

This clonotype came up a few times. The chain couples TRBV6-6 to TRBJ1-5, with 8 bases that match TRBD1. V shed 6 bases, J shed 7 bases, and the junction held 11 bases outside the gene matches. This CDR3 comprises 15 residues. The germline CDR1 and CDR2 sequences are MNHNY and SVGAGI (reference sequence). Written as DNA, the CDR3 is TGTGCCAGCAGCCGCCGACAGGGGAGCTACCAGCCCCAGCATTTT. This translates into CASSRRQGSYQPQHF.

This clonotype was seen a handful of times. The V gene is TRBV4-2, the J gene TRBJ1-6; tentative D call: TRBD1 (6 bases). The CDR3 runs 16 residues. The V and J ends lost 0 bases and 0 bases respectively, with 6 bases between them. Germline assignment: CDR1 LGHNA and CDR2 YNFKEQ. Written as DNA, the CDR3 is TGTGCCAGCAGCCAAGAGGACAGCTCCTATAATTCACCCCTCCACTTT. It codes for CASSQEDSSYNSPLHF.

A few counts support this clonotype. The chain has TRBV10-3 and TRBJ2-1, with D tentatively TRBD2 (6 bases). Germline V gene data show CDR1 as ENHRY and CDR2 as SYGVKD. The V gene lost 0 bases and the J gene lost 9 bases, with 12 bases spanning the gap. The CDR3 spans 14 residues. In DNA, the CDR3 is TGTGCCATCAGTGAGTCGGGGACCGGGGGTGAGCAGTTCTTC. This encodes CAISESGTGGEQFF.

This clonotype has a count of ten or more. The rearrangement links TRBV10-3 to TRBJ2-3, with TRBD2 as a possible D gene (6 bases). The CDR3 runs 16 residues. Trimming removed 2 bases at V and 6 bases at J, with 18 bases between. Germline V gene sequence: CDR1 ENHRY, CDR2 SYGVKD. Written as DNA, the CDR3 is TGTGCCATCAGTGAGCCGGGACTGTGGCCCGCGGATACGCAGTATTTT. It translates to CAISEPGLWPADTQYF.